This TCR beta chain was retrieved from a study of breast tumors, draining lymph nodes, adjacent tissues. Findings and caveats of the study: Tumor TCR diversity was below lymph nodes but above nontumor tissue. Compared with basal-like, luminal-like tumors shared significantly more repertoire with nontumor tissue. Tumor T cell lymph node origin was a supported hypothesis, not proven. Data fit most tumor T cells coming from lymph node, expanding in tumor.

This clonotype occurred many times. The antigen remains undetermined. Breast cancer patients provided tissue from their axillary draining lymph nodes. The V segment lost 6 bases and the J segment 7 bases; nucleotides outside the gene matches: 11. The germline CDR1 and CDR2 sequences are MNHNY and SVGAGI (reference sequence). CDR3 length: 15 residues. Via MiXCR, TCRdb re-called the multiplex PCR reads, giving one row per CDR3 protein. This sample has under 300,000 distinct CDR3 sequences, with less than 40% found just once. This chain joins TRBV6-6 and TRBJ1-4; 7 bases are a match to TRBD1. The receptor was isolated from a female donor with breast cancer. Some clones in this sample may be carry-over from other donors' samples. Material: axillary lymph node tissue. The CDR3 region has the DNA TGTGCCAGCAGGCCAGACAGGGTGGGGGGTGAAAAACTGTTTTTT. Amino acids: CASRPDRVGGEKLFF.